This T cell receptor (beta chain) is drawn from a study of cytomegalovirus exposure and HLA in healthy donors. The study, taken as a whole, reports: In an earlier analysis, productive rearrangement rates for most beta V segments clustered near 87% or 30%. What was likely a sequencing artifact was a cluster of highly shared sequence variants.

As regards this clone: Its antigen is undetermined.

The study ran its PCR with 60 Vbeta and 13 Jbeta primers. Assay: immunoSEQ multiplex PCR; the TCRdb copy retains only in-frame clones and omits some. Among 150,000 to 200,000 clones, just over 70% were seen once, and the ten largest hold about 4.5%. Germline CDR1 reads SNHLY; CDR2 reads FYNNEI. Trimming took off 8 bases at V and 4 bases at J, with 17 bases between the two ends. The CDR3 totals 14 residues. The chain recombines TRBV2 with TRBJ1-1; weak D call: TRBD1 (5 bases). The sequence derives from a man aged 18 to 30 in good health and CMV-seropositive. The specimen was PBMCs. CDR3 protein: CASGSGGLGTEAFF. The CDR3, as DNA: TGTGCCAGCGGAAGCGGGGGACTCGGCACTGAAGCTTTCTTT.